One sample yielded the 5 T cell receptor beta chains listed below, sequenced in a study of blood T cell repertoires in COVID-19. Libraries were prepared by immunoSEQ multiplex PCR; TCRdb keeps only in-frame clonotypes and omits some of them. The sample carries approximately 140,000 clones, approximately 91% recorded once. Sequences were obtained from peripheral blood. Every receptor here comes from a man between 50 and 59 years old with active or convalescent COVID-19.

The chain carries TRBV7-8 and TRBJ1-6, with unresolved D. Germline V gene data show CDR1 as SGHVS and CDR2 as FQNEAQ. Trimming pared 2 bases from V and 6 bases from J, leaving 17 bases between. This CDR3 region has 17 residues. Here the CDR3 reads CASSLRTSGQFNSPLHF. As DNA, the CDR3 is TGTGCCAGCAGCTTAAGAACCTCGGGTCAGTTTAATTCACCCCTCCACTTT.

The rearrangement uses TRBV11-2 and TRBJ1-5; 7 positions match TRBD1. CDR1 is SGHAT, CDR2 FQNNGV, per germline. The CDR3 runs to 13 residues. V lost 5 bases, J lost 6 bases, and 4 bases stayed unmatched. CDR3 in DNA: TGTGCCAGCAGCCAAGACAGGGCTCAGCCCCAGCATTTT. This sequence encodes CASSQDRAQPQHF.

The chain links TRBV12-3 or TRBV12-4 to TRBJ2-5, with TRBD1 matching 9 bases. The junction had 7 bases not matched to a gene; V was cut back by 8 bases and J by 6 bases. The CDR3 contains 13 residues. The CDR3 loop reads CASEQGASKTQYF. The CDR3 nucleotides are TGTGCCAGCGAACAGGGGGCGTCGAAGACCCAGTACTTC.

This clone was observed a few times. V is TRBV28 and J is TRBJ2-4, with a tentative D call TRBD1 (6 bases). Trimming removed 5 bases at V and 0 bases at J, with 8 bases between. Germline V gene lookup returns CDR1 MDHEN and CDR2 SYDVKM. This CDR3 region has 14 residues. CDR3 nucleotide sequence: TGTGCCAGCAGTGGACAGTTAGCCAAAAACATTCAGTACTTC. It codes for CASSGQLAKNIQYF.

J is TRBJ2-1 and V is TRBV11-1; 7 nucleotides match TRBD2. The CDR3 is made up of 17 amino acids. Germline V gene lookup returns CDR1 SGHAT and CDR2 FQDESV (reference sequence). Germline trimming cut 0 bases from V and 2 bases from J; bases unmatched to any gene: 7. The CDR3 DNA sequence: TGTGCCAGCAGCTTAGCGCCAGCGGGGCTGACCTACAATGAGCAGTTCTTC. Amino acids: CASSLAPAGLTYNEQFF.